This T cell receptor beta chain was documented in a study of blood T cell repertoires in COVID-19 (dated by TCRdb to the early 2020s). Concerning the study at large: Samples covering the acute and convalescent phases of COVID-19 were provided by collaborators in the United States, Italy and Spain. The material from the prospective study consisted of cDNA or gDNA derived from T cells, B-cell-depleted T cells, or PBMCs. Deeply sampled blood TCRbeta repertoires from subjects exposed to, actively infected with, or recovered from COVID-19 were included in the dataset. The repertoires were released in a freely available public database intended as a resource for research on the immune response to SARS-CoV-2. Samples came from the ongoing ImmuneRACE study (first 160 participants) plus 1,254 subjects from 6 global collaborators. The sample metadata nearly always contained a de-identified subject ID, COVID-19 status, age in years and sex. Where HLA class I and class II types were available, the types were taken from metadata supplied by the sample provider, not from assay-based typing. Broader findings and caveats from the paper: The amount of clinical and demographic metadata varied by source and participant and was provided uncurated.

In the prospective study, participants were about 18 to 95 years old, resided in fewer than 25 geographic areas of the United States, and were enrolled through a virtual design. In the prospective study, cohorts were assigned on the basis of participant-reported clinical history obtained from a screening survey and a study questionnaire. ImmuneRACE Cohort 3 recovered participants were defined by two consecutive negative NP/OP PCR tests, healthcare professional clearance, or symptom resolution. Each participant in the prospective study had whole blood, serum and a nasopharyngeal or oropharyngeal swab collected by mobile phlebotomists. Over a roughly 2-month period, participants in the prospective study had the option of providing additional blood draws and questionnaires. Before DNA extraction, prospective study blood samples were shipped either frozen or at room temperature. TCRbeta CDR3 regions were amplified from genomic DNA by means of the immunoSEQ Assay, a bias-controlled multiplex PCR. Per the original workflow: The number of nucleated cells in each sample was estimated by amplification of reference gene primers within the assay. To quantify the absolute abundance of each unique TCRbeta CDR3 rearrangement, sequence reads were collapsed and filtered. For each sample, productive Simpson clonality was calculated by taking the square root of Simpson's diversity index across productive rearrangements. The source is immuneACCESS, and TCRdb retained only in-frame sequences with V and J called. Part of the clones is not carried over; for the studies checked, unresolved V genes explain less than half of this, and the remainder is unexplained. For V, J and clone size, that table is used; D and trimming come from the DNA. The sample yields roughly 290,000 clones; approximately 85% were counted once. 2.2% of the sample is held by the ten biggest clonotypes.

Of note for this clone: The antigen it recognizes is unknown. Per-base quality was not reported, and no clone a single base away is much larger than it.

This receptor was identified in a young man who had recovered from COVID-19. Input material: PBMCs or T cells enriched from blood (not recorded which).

Here is the DNA: TGTGCCAGCAGCTTAGGAACAGGGGCGAATTCTGATGGCTACACCTTC. This sequence encodes CASSLGTGANSDGYTF. Recombination linked TRBV7-2 to TRBJ1-2; 7 of the junction bases match TRBD1. Taken from cysteine to phenylalanine, the CDR3 has 16 residues. Solely the CDR3 DNA is kept, with 48 bases framed from the first base. Germline trimming: 1 base from V, 6 bases from J; junction bases outside gene matches: 11. CDR1 SGHTA and CDR2 FQGNSA were looked up in the germline V gene.